This entry features one T cell receptor beta chain sequence. What it recognizes is unknown. The data originate from a study of T cell responses to AZD1222 COVID-19 vaccine. General observations from the study: After two AZD1222 doses, spike-specific TCR breadth and depth rose versus day 0.

Assay: immunoSEQ multiplex PCR; the TCRdb copy retains only in-frame clones and omits some. The data contain 150,000 to 200,000 clones, 85% to 95% of them seen just once; the ten biggest clones take up approximately 1.4%. J lost 0 bases, V lost 11 bases, and 6 bases had no gene match. Germline CDR1 reads LNHDA; CDR2 reads SQIVND (reference sequence). The CDR3 spans 15 residues. This sample comprised peripheral blood, obtained on day 0 of AZD1222 vaccination. The chain employs TRBV19 and TRBJ1-5, with 11 bases aligning to TRBD1. This TCR was recovered from an adult in good health. The DNA for the CDR3 is TGTGCCGGAGGACAGGGGGCCTATAGCAATCAGCCCCAGCATTTT. This encodes CAGGQGAYSNQPQHF.